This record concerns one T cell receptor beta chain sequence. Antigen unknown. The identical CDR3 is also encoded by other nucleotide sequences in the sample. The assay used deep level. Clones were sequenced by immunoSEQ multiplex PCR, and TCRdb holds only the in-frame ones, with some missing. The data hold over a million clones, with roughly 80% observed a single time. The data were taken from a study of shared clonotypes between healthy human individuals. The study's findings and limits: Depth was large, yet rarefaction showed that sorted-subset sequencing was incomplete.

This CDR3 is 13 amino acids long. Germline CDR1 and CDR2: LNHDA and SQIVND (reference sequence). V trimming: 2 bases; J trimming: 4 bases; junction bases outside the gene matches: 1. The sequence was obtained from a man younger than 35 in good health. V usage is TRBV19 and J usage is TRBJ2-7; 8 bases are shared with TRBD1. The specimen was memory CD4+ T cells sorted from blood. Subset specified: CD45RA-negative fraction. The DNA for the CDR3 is TGTGCCAGTAGTATAAGGACAGGGTACGAGCAGTACTTC. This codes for CASSIRTGYEQYF.